The rows below give T cell receptor beta chains drawn from one sample of a study of shared clonotypes between healthy human individuals. Method: immunoSEQ multiplex PCR; TCRdb's copy keeps in-frame clones and lacks some. The data contain approximately 1.9 million clones, 90% to 95% of them singletons. Sample: naive CD8+ T cells from PBMCs. The receptors shown here come from a man aged 18 to 30 in good health. Some clones in this sample may be carry-over from other donors' samples. CDR3s include the opening cysteine and the closing phenylalanine or tryptophan. A D gene is named only where the DNA matches it firmly. The size entry is marked missing in some rows and otherwise reads once, few, many or a size class.

>.|TRBD1|TRBV29-1|TRBJ2-7
TGCAGCGCTTGGACAGGGGGGAACGAGCAGTACTTC
CSAWTGGNEQYF
>.|TRBD1|TRBV2|TRBJ2-1
TGTGCCAGCAGTCGGACGACAGGGGGCTACAATGAGCAGTTCTTC
CASSRTTGGYNEQFF
>.|.|TRBV9|TRBJ1-1
TGTGCCAGCAGCGCCCCGGTAGGGGACACTGAAGCTTTCTTT
CASSAPVGDTEAFF
>.|.|TRBV2|TRBJ2-5
TGTGCCAGCAGTGAAGGACATCGATCGACAGAGACCCAGTACTTC
CASSEGHRSTETQYF
>.|.|TRBV7-9|TRBJ2-3
TGTGCCAGCAGCCCACAGGGCCCCACAGATACGCAGTATTTT
CASSPQGPTDTQYF
>once|.|TRBV11-2|TRBJ1-4
TGTGCCAGCAGCTCTCTAGACAGCTTTAATGAAAAACTGTTTTTT
CASSSLDSFNEKLFF
>.|.|TRBV15|TRBJ2-7
TGTGCCACCAGCAGAGATCTGACAGTCGAGCAGTACTTC
CATSRDLTVEQYF
>.|.|TRBV5-6|TRBJ2-7
TGTGCCAGCAGCTCCGGACAAATCTACGAGCAGTACTTC
CASSSGQIYEQYF
>.|TRBD1|TRBV7-3|TRBJ2-7
TGTGCCAGCCCCCCCGGCACAGGGGATGGACGATGGGGCGAGCAGTACTTC
CASPPGTGDGRWGEQYF
>.|.|TRBV13|TRBJ1-1
TGTGCCAGCAGCTTGGGGTTCACTGAAGCTTTCTTT
CASSLGFTEAFF
>.|.|TRBV29-1|TRBJ1-2
TGCAGCGTTAGGACGGAAACTAACTATGGCTACACCTTC
CSVRTETNYGYTF
>.|.|TRBV14|TRBJ2-3
TGTGCCAGCAGCCAAGATCGGACAGAGACGCAGTATTTT
CASSQDRTETQYF
>.|.|TRBV6-5|TRBJ2-1
TGTGCCAGCAGTTGGCTAGGGGCCTACAATGAGCAGTTCTTC
CASSWLGAYNEQFF
>once|TRBD2|TRBV11-2|TRBJ2-3
TGTGCCAGCAGCTTAGATGGGGGAGGGCCCAGAGATACGCAGTATTTT
CASSLDGGGPRDTQYF
>.|TRBD2|TRBV7-9|TRBJ2-1
TGTGCCAGCAGCGATCGAGCGGGGAGTTACAATGAGCAGTTCTTC
CASSDRAGSYNEQFF
>.|.|TRBV9|TRBJ1-4
TGTGCCAGCAGCCCCGGGGGGGGTAATGAAAAACTGTTTTTT
CASSPGGGNEKLFF
>.|TRBD1|TRBV29-1|TRBJ2-5
TGCAGCGGAGTCGACAGGGTAGGGACCCAGTACTTC
CSGVDRVGTQYF
>.|.|TRBV27|TRBJ2-3
TGTGCCAGCAGGCCCTTCGATAGAAGCACAGATACGCAGTATTTT
CASRPFDRSTDTQYF
>.|.|TRBV7-2|TRBJ2-6
TGTGCCAGCAGCTTACGGGGCGGTTCTGGGGCCAACGTCCTGACTTTC
CASSLRGGSGANVLTF
>.|TRBD1|TRBV4-1|TRBJ2-7
TGCGCCAGCAGACCAGACAGGGTCTCCTACGAGCAGTACTTC
CASRPDRVSYEQYF
>.|TRBD2|TRBV10-1|TRBJ2-7
TGCGCCAGCAGTAAGACTAGCGGGGGATCCTACGAGCAGTACTTC
CASSKTSGGSYEQYF
>.|.|TRBV27|TRBJ1-1
TGTGCCAGCAGTTTACATGACGGGAACACTGAAGCTTTCTTT
CASSLHDGNTEAFF
>.|.|TRBV27|TRBJ2-5
TGTGCCAGCAGTCCTCTCCCGGGACTCTCAATCGAGACCCAGTACTTC
CASSPLPGLSIETQYF
>once|TRBD1|TRBV27|TRBJ2-6
TGTGCCAGCAGTTTGTCCGGGACAGGCATAAGCTCTGGGGCCAACGTCCTGACTTTC
CASSLSGTGISSGANVLTF
>.|.|TRBV5-1|TRBJ2-7
TGCGCCAGCAGTGACTCAGATACCTACGAGCAGTACTTC
CASSDSDTYEQYF
>.|.|TRBV14|TRBJ2-7
TGTGCCAGCAGCCAAGGCCAGGGCCTGGGGATTTACGAGCAGTACTTC
CASSQGQGLGIYEQYF
>.|TRBD1|TRBV7-9|TRBJ1-4
TGTGCCAGCAGCCCAGGACAGGGGGCTAATGAAAAACTGTTTTTT
CASSPGQGANEKLFF
>.|.|TRBV15|TRBJ2-7
TGTGCCACCAGCAGAGATGTAAGGGACGAGCAGTACTTC
CATSRDVRDEQYF
>.|TRBD1|TRBV28|TRBJ2-1
TGTGCCAGCAGTCAGGGGGCGGCCCTTCGGAATGAGCAGTTCTTC
CASSQGAALRNEQFF
>.|TRBD1|TRBV13|TRBJ1-2
TGTGCCAGCAGCCCCGGGACAGAGCAGAACTATGGCTACACCTTC
CASSPGTEQNYGYTF
>once|.|TRBV4-3|TRBJ2-4
TGCGCCAGCAGCCAAGACAAGGTTCTAGCCAAAAACATTCAGTACTTC
CASSQDKVLAKNIQYF
>.|.|TRBV6-5|TRBJ2-7
TGTGCCAGCAGTTTCCTGGACAGCTACGAGCAGTACTTC
CASSFLDSYEQYF
>.|.|TRBV27|TRBJ2-1
TGTGCCAGCAGTTTACGCGCGGGCTACAATGAGCAGTTCTTC
CASSLRAGYNEQFF
>.|TRBD2|TRBV25-1|TRBJ2-1
TGTGCCAGCAGTGGTAGCGGGCGTTACAATGAGCAGTTCTTC
CASSGSGRYNEQFF
>once|.|TRBV6-6|TRBJ2-2
TGTGCCAGCAGTTACTGGGGCGGCGGGGAGCTGTTTTTT
CASSYWGGGELFF
>.|TRBD1|TRBV12-5|TRBJ2-3
TGTGCTAGTGGTTTGGTGCTGGGACAGGTAGAAGATACGCAGTATTTT
CASGLVLGQVEDTQYF
>.|.|TRBV27|TRBJ1-5
TGTGCCAGCAGTTTTTCAGCTAATCAGCCCCAGCATTTT
CASSFSANQPQHF
>.|.|TRBV28|TRBJ2-7
TGTGCCAGCAGTGGGGGAGTTTCCTACGAGCAGTACTTC
CASSGGVSYEQYF
>.|.|TRBV19|TRBJ2-2
TGTGCCAGTAGCTCCTACGGGGCGGGATCCGGGGAGCTGTTTTTT
CASSSYGAGSGELFF
>.|.|TRBV7-6|TRBJ1-5
TGTGCCAGCAGCTTAGGTACCGGGGGGTGGCCCCAGCATTTT
CASSLGTGGWPQHF
>.|.|TRBV10-3|TRBJ2-6
TGTGCCATCAGTGACGGCGACTCTGGGGCCAACGTCCTGACTTTC
CAISDGDSGANVLTF
>.|TRBD1|TRBV19|TRBJ2-1
TGTGCCAGTAGTATAACAGGGGACGCTGAGCAGTTCTTC
CASSITGDAEQFF
>.|.|TRBV28|TRBJ2-7
TGTGCCAGCAGTTTATTGGCGCAGGTCGTAATTCCCTACGAGCAGTACTTC
CASSLLAQVVIPYEQYF
>.|TRBD1|TRBV7-6|TRBJ2-7
TGTGCCAGCAGCGACTCCGGAGACAGGGCCCACGAGCAGTACTTC
CASSDSGDRAHEQYF
>.|.|TRBV5-1|TRBJ2-7
TGCGCCAGCAGCCTCAGGACAGACTACGAGCAGTACTTC
CASSLRTDYEQYF
>.|.|TRBV28|TRBJ1-5
TGTGCCAGCAGTTTTGTTAGCAATCAGCCCCAGCATTTT
CASSFVSNQPQHF
>.|.|TRBV7-8|TRBJ2-7
TGTGCCAGCAGCTTAGTTTACCCCCCAACCTACGAGCAGTACTTC
CASSLVYPPTYEQYF
>.|TRBD1|TRBV27|TRBJ1-1
TGTGCCAGCAGCCCCACAGGGGGCCAGAACACTGAAGCTTTCTTT
CASSPTGGQNTEAFF
>once|.|TRBV11-2|TRBJ1-3
TGTGCCAGCAGCTTCAGCAGTGGTCTTTGGAACACCATATATTTT
CASSFSSGLWNTIYF
>.|TRBD1|TRBV25-1|TRBJ2-7
TGTGCCAGCAGTGCAGGGGGCTACGAGCAGTACTTC
CASSAGGYEQYF
>.|TRBD1|TRBV6-6|TRBJ2-1
TGTGCCAGCAGTAAAGACAGGGGGGCTTACAATGAGCAGTTCTTC
CASSKDRGAYNEQFF
>.|.|TRBV28|TRBJ2-7
TGTGCCAGCAGTACACATAGTATCTACGAGCAGTACTTC
CASSTHSIYEQYF